This is a list of T cell receptor beta chains from one sample in a study of blood T cell repertoires in COVID-19. Only in-frame clones appear in the TCRdb table, and some are missing; sequencing was by immunoSEQ multiplex PCR. The data contain fewer than 200,000 clones, 70% to 90% of them singletons. The sequenced sample was peripheral blood. These TCRs come from an elderly woman with COVID-19, enrolled during active disease. Each CDR3 is given with its conserved first and last residue. D genes are given only for firm matches. Expanded clones get a size class; other rows say once, few or many, or leave the size out.

V gene,J gene,clone size,D gene,CDR3 protein,CDR3 DNA
TRBV28,TRBJ2-3,NA,TRBD1,CASTDRVGDTQYF,TGTGCCAGCACGGACAGGGTGGGAGATACGCAGTATTTT
TRBV6-4,TRBJ2-2,NA,TRBD2,CASSEALAGTTGELFF,TGTGCCAGCAGTGAAGCGCTAGCGGGAACAACCGGGGAGCTGTTTTTT
TRBV5-1,TRBJ2-5,NA,TRBD2,CASSLGLAGVAGETQYF,TGCGCCAGCAGCTTAGGGCTAGCGGGAGTGGCGGGGGAGACCCAGTACTTC
TRBV5-1,TRBJ2-7,NA,NA,CASSFSPGHGWRGEQYF,TGCGCCAGCAGCTTTTCCCCCGGACACGGATGGAGGGGCGAGCAGTACTTC
TRBV7-2,TRBJ1-1,NA,TRBD1,CASSRDRNTEAFF,TGTGCCAGCAGCCGGGACAGGAACACTGAAGCTTTCTTT
TRBV2,TRBJ2-3,NA,TRBD1,CASRWWDPGQSTDTQYF,TGTGCCAGCAGGTGGTGGGATCCGGGACAGAGCACAGATACGCAGTATTTT
TRBV27,TRBJ1-1,few,NA,CASRFNRDTEAFF,TGTGCCAGCAGGTTTAACAGGGACACTGAAGCTTTCTTT
TRBV15,TRBJ1-2,NA,NA,CATSKVLSGVGSLDGYTF,TGTGCCACCAGCAAAGTATTGTCAGGGGTAGGGAGTCTCGATGGCTACACCTTC
TRBV21-1,TRBJ2-6,NA,NA,CASSKGRGSGANVLTF,TGTGCCAGCAGCAAAGGCAGGGGGTCTGGGGCCAACGTCCTGACTTTC
TRBV5-6,TRBJ2-7,NA,NA,CASSLLRSSTASYEQYF,TGTGCCAGCAGCTTGCTGCGGTCATCGACAGCCTCCTACGAGCAGTACTTC
TRBV5-6,TRBJ2-7,once,NA,CASSFRGSYEQYF,TGTGCCAGCAGCTTTAGGGGCTCCTACGAGCAGTACTTC
TRBV4-1,TRBJ1-5,NA,NA,CASSQERGYNQPQHF,TGCGCCAGCAGCCAAGAGCGAGGGTACAATCAGCCCCAGCATTTT
TRBV7-8,TRBJ2-7,NA,TRBD2,CASSWTSGNSYEQYF,TGTGCCAGCAGTTGGACTAGCGGGAACTCCTACGAGCAGTACTTC
TRBV5-4,TRBJ2-5,NA,NA,CASSFGGETQYF,TGTGCCAGCAGCTTTGGCGGAGAGACCCAGTACTTC
TRBV9,TRBJ2-3,NA,TRBD2,CASSVQVGGGYTDTQYF,TGTGCCAGCAGCGTCCAAGTTGGCGGGGGGTACACAGATACGCAGTATTTT
TRBV4-2,TRBJ2-1,few,NA,CASSQDRLAAYNEQFF,TGTGCCAGCAGCCAAGATCGCCTAGCAGCATACAATGAGCAGTTCTTC
TRBV5-4,TRBJ2-1,NA,NA,CASSPLGGSYNEQFF,TGTGCCAGCAGCCCCCTTGGGGGGTCCTACAATGAGCAGTTCTTC
TRBV6-5,TRBJ2-2,NA,TRBD1,CASCRDRGTGELFF,TGTGCCAGCTGCCGGGACAGGGGTACCGGGGAGCTGTTTTTT
TRBV13,TRBJ1-2,NA,NA,CASSFNRESEGYTF,TGTGCCAGCAGCTTCAACAGGGAGTCGGAAGGCTACACCTTC
TRBV4-1,TRBJ1-1,NA,NA,CASTSTGGGTEAFF,TGCGCCAGCACCTCTACCGGGGGGGGTACTGAAGCTTTCTTT
TRBV19,TRBJ2-3,NA,NA,CASSQNTRDTQYF,TGTGCCAGTAGTCAGAATACCCGAGATACGCAGTATTTT
TRBV10-3,TRBJ2-7,NA,TRBD2,CAISEPGTSDASSYEQYF,TGTGCCATCAGTGAGCCCGGGACTAGCGACGCGAGCTCCTACGAGCAGTACTTC
TRBV6-5,TRBJ1-2,NA,NA,CASRRDPGSYGYTF,TGTGCCAGCAGGCGGGACCCAGGGAGCTATGGCTACACCTTC
TRBV2,TRBJ1-1,NA,TRBD1,CASSADRARRAFF,TGTGCCAGCAGTGCCGACAGGGCCCGAAGAGCTTTCTTT
TRBV6-6,TRBJ2-7,NA,TRBD2,CASSYSTGGNEQYF,TGTGCCAGCAGTTACTCGACGGGGGGAAACGAGCAGTACTTC
TRBV29-1,TRBJ2-3,NA,NA,CSVESGADTQYF,TGCAGCGTTGAAAGTGGAGCAGATACGCAGTATTTT
TRBV27,TRBJ2-1,NA,TRBD2,CASRRGSSYNEQFF,TGTGCCAGCAGGCGGGGGAGCTCCTACAATGAGCAGTTCTTC
TRBV6-5,TRBJ2-7,NA,TRBD2,CASRGGLGDEQYF,TGTGCCAGCAGGGGAGGGCTCGGGGACGAGCAGTACTTC
TRBV19,TRBJ1-5,few,NA,CASSIRRGNQPQHF,TGTGCCAGTAGTATCAGGCGGGGCAATCAGCCCCAGCATTTT
TRBV18,TRBJ1-1,few,NA,CASSPPTLGAFF,TGTGCCAGCTCTCCCCCTACCCTAGGAGCTTTCTTT
TRBV7-3,TRBJ2-1,NA,NA,CASSTDSYNEQFF,TGTGCCAGCAGCACTGACTCCTACAATGAGCAGTTCTTC
TRBV3-1/TRBV3-2,TRBJ2-1,NA,NA,CASSQEQGKAYNEQFF,TGTGCCAGCAGCCAAGAGCAGGGGAAAGCCTACAATGAGCAGTTCTTC
TRBV10-3,TRBJ1-1,once,NA,CAIEGEGTEAFF,TGTGCCATCGAGGGGGAGGGAACTGAAGCTTTCTTT
TRBV18,TRBJ1-4,NA,TRBD1,CASSPRTGVEEKLFF,TGTGCCAGCTCACCACGGACAGGGGTAGAAGAAAAACTGTTTTTT
TRBV18,TRBJ2-2,NA,NA,CASSPRSSKTGELFF,TGTGCCAGCTCACCAAGGAGCAGCAAGACCGGGGAGCTGTTTTTT
TRBV18,TRBJ1-3,once,NA,CASSPMIGGSGNTIYF,TGTGCCAGCTCACCAATGATCGGGGGCTCTGGAAACACCATATATTTT
TRBV6-4,TRBJ2-2,few,TRBD1,CASSREGARTGELFF,TGTGCCAGCAGCCGTGAGGGGGCGCGGACCGGGGAGCTGTTTTTT
TRBV7-2,TRBJ2-5,NA,NA,CASSLDRETQYF,TGTGCCAGCAGCTTAGATCGAGAGACCCAGTACTTC
TRBV9,TRBJ2-7,few,NA,CASSPGSSYEQYF,TGTGCCAGCAGCCCCGGGAGCTCCTACGAGCAGTACTTC
TRBV9,TRBJ2-4,NA,TRBD1,CASSVGGQSNIQYF,TGTGCCAGCAGCGTAGGGGGACAGTCAAACATTCAGTACTTC
TRBV18,TRBJ2-5,NA,TRBD1,CASSPETGGETQYF,TGTGCCAGCTCACCAGAGACAGGGGGAGAGACCCAGTACTTC
TRBV19,TRBJ2-7,NA,NA,CASSILGREQYF,TGTGCCAGTAGTATTTTGGGGAGGGAGCAGTACTTC
TRBV24-1,TRBJ2-2,NA,NA,CATSDPRQPGELFF,TGTGCCACCAGTGACCCGCGACAGCCCGGGGAGCTGTTTTTT
TRBV18,TRBJ2-3,NA,TRBD2,CASSPISGGAGQDTQYF,TGTGCCAGCTCACCAATTAGCGGGGGGGCAGGTCAAGATACGCAGTATTTT
TRBV5-6,TRBJ1-2,NA,TRBD1,CASTGQGRGYGYTF,TGTGCCAGCACCGGACAGGGTCGAGGCTATGGCTACACCTTC
TRBV18,TRBJ2-3,NA,TRBD2,CASSPPAGGATDTQYF,TGTGCCAGCTCACCACCGGCGGGAGGGGCCACAGATACGCAGTATTTT
TRBV5-1,TRBJ2-7,NA,TRBD1,CASSFSAGGTYEQYF,TGCGCCAGCAGCTTTTCGGCAGGGGGAACCTACGAGCAGTACTTC
TRBV11-2,TRBJ2-3,NA,NA,CASSPRPDYKTFTDTQYF,TGTGCCAGCAGCCCCCGACCGGACTATAAAACTTTCACAGATACGCAGTATTTT
TRBV15,TRBJ1-1,NA,TRBD1,CATDETGGTEAFF,TGTGCCACCGACGAGACAGGGGGCACTGAAGCTTTCTTT
TRBV2,TRBJ1-4,once,TRBD1,CASSLGTVNEKLFF,TGTGCCAGCAGCCTCGGGACAGTTAATGAAAAACTGTTTTTT
TRBV27,TRBJ1-5,NA,TRBD1,CASSPRGLFNQPQHF,TGTGCCAGCAGCCCTAGGGGGCTTTTCAATCAGCCCCAGCATTTT
TRBV29-1,TRBJ1-1,NA,NA,CSVVALTEAFF,TGCAGCGTTGTGGCTCTTACTGAAGCTTTCTTT